This TCR beta chain originates from a study of blood T cell repertoires in COVID-19. Study information: Nucleic acid was either cDNA or gDNA, and it came from T cells, B-cell-depleted T cells, or PBMCs.

Germline CDR1 MNHNY, CDR2 SVGAGI (reference sequence). The CDR3 has 14 amino acids. Some clones are missing from TCRdb's copy, which holds only in-frame ones; the method was immunoSEQ multiplex PCR. The data contain roughly 410,000 clones, 89% of them singletons. In regard to this clone: At one of its ends the junction is not consistent with the germline gene, which may arise from a read error.

Enrollment of patients from Seattle took place during active infection, with longitudinal follow-up. The V call is TRBV6-6, the J call TRBJ1-6, with D possibly TRBD1 on 5 matching bases. The sample taken for sequencing was peripheral blood. The clonotype was recovered from a woman aged 35 to 49 with COVID-19, enrolled during active disease. The CDR3 loop reads CASSDSTDNSPLHF. CDR3 nucleotide sequence: TGTGCCAGCAGTGACTCGACAGATAATTCACCCCTCCACTTT.